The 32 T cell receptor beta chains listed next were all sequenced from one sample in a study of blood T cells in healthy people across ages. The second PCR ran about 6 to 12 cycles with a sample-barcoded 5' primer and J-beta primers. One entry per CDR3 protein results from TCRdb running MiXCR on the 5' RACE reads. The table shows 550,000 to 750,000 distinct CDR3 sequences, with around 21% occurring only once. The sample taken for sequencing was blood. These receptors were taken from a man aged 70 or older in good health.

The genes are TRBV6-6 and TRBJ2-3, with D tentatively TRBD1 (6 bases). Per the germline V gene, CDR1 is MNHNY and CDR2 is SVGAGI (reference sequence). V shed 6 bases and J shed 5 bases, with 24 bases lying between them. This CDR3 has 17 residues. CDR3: CASSILQSIKQGDTQYF. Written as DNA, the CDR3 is TGTGCCAGCAGCATTCTTCAATCGATCAAACAGGGAGATACGCAGTATTTT.

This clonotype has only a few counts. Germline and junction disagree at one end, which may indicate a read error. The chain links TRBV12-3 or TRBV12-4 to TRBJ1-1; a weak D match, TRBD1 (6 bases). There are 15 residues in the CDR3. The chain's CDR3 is CASSWGAGGDTEAFF. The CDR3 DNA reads TGCGCCAGCAGTTGGGGGGCGGGAGGGGACACTGAAGCTTTCTTT.

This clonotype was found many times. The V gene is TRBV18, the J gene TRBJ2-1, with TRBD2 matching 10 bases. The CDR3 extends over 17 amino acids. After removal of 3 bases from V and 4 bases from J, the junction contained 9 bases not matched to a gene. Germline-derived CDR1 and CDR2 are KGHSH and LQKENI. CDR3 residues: CASSPAVGLADYNEQFF. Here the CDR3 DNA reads TGTGCCAGCTCACCGGCTGTAGGACTAGCGGATTACAATGAGCAGTTCTTC.

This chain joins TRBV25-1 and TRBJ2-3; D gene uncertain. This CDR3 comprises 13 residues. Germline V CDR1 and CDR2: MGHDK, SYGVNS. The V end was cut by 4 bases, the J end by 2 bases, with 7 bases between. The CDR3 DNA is TGTGCCAGCAGTGCGTCCGCCACAGATACGCAGTATTTT. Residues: CASSASATDTQYF.

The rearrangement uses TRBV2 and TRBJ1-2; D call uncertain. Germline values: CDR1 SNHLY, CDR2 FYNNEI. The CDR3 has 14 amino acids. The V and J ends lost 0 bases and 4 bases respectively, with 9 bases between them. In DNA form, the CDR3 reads TGTGCCAGCAGTGAAGCTATAGAGGGCTATGGCTACACCTTC. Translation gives CASSEAIEGYGYTF.

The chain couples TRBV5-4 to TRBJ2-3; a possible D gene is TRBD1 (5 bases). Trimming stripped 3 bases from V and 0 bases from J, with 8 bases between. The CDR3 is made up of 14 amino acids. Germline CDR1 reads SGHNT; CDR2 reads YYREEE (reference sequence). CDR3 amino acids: CASSSQGSTDTQYF. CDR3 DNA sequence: TGTGCCAGCAGCTCCCAGGGTAGCACAGATACGCAGTATTTT.

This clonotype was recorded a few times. The CDR3 here is CSVDGASGRSYEQFF. In nucleotides, the CDR3 is TGCAGCGTTGATGGGGCCAGCGGGAGGTCGTATGAGCAGTTCTTC. V usage is TRBV29-1 and J usage is TRBJ2-5; 9 bases fit TRBD2. The DNA end is a closer match to TRBJ2-1, so the J assignment may be wrong. This CDR3 is built from 15 residues. The V gene's germline CDR1 is SQVTM and CDR2 ANQGSEA.

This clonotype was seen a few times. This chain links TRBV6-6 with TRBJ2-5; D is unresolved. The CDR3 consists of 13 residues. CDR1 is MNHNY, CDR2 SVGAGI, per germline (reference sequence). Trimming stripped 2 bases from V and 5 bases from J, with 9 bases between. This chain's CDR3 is CASSYDQWETQYF. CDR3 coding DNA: TGTGCCAGCAGTTACGACCAGTGGGAGACCCAGTACTTC.

The CDR3 region has the DNA TGCAGTGCTAGACCGGGACATGCTGAAGCTTTCTTT. Protein sequence: CSARPGHAEAFF. The rearrangement joins TRBV20-1 to TRBJ1-1; TRBD1 is a possible D gene (6 bases). V lost 2 bases, J lost 6 bases, and 10 bases lay in between. The CDR3 totals 12 residues. CDR1 DFQATT and CDR2 SNEGSKA come from the germline V gene (reference sequence).

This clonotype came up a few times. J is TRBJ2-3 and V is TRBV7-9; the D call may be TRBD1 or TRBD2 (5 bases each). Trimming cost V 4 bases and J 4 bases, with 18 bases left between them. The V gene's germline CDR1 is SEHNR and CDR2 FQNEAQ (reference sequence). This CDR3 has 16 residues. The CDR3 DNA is TGTGCCAGCAGCTGGTCGGGACCCACGAAGGCAGATACGCAGTATTTT. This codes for CASSWSGPTKADTQYF.

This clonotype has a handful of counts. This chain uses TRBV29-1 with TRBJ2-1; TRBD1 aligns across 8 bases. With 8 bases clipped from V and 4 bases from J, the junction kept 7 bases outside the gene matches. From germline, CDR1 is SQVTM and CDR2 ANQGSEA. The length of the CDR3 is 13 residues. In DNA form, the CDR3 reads TGCAGCATCGGGACAGGCTTATACAATGAGCAGTTCTTC. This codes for CSIGTGLYNEQFF.

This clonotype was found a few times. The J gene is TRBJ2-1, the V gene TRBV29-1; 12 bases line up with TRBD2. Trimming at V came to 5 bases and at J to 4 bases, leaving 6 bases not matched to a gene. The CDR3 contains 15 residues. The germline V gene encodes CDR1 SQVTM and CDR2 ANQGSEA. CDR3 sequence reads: CSVPPGLAGYNEQFF. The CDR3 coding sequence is TGCAGCGTTCCGCCAGGACTAGCGGGGTACAATGAGCAGTTCTTC.

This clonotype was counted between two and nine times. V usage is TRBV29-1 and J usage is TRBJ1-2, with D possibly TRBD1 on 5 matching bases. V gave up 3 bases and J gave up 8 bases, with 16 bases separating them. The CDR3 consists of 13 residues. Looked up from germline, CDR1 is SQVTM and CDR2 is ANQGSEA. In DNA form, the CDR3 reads TGCAGCGTTGATTCAGTGAGGGGTTTGGGCTACACCTTC. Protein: CSVDSVRGLGYTF.

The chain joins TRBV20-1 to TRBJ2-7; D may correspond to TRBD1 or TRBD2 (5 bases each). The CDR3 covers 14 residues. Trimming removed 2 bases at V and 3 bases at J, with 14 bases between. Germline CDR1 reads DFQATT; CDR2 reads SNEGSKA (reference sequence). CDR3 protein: CSARQRGAGYEQYF. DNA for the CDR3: TGCAGTGCTAGACAACGGGGCGCAGGCTACGAGCAGTACTTC.

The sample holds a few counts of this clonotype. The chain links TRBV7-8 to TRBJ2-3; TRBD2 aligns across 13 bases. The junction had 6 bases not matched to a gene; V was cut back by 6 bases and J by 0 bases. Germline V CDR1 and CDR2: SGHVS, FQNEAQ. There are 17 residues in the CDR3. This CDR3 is CASSTSGRARSTDTQYF. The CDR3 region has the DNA TGTGCCAGCAGTACTAGCGGGAGGGCCCGTAGCACAGATACGCAGTATTTT. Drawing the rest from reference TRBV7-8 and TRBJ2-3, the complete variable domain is GAGVSQSPRYKVAKRGQDVALRCDPISGHVSLFWYQQALGQGPEFLTYFQNEAQLDKSGLPSDRFFAERPEGSVSTLKIQRTQQEDSAVYLCASSTSGRARSTDTQYFGPGTRLTVL.

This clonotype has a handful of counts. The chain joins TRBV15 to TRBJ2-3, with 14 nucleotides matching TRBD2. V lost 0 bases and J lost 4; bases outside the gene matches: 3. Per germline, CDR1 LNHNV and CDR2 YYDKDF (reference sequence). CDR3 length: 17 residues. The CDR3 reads CATSRDWTSGRPDTQYF. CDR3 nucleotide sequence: TGTGCCACCAGCAGAGATTGGACTAGCGGGAGGCCAGATACGCAGTATTTT.

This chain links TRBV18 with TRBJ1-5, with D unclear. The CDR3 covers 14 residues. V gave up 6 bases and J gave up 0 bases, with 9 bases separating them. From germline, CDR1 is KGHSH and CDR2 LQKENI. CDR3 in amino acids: CASSAGYSNQPQHF. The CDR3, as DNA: TGTGCCAGCTCCGCGGGGTATAGCAATCAGCCCCAGCATTTT.

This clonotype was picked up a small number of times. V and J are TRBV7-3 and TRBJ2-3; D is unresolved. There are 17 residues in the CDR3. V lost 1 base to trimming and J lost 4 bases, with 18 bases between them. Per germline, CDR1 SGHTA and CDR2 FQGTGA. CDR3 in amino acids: CASSLMPRGPWADTQYF. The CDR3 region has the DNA TGTGCCAGCAGCTTAATGCCGAGAGGCCCATGGGCAGATACGCAGTATTTT.

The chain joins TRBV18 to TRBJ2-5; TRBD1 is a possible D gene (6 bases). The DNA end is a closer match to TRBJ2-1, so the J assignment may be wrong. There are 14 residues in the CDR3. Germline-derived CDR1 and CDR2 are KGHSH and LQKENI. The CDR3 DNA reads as TGTGCCAGCTCACCACCTTCCGGACAGCCGAAGCAGTTCTTC. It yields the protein CASSPPSGQPKQFF.

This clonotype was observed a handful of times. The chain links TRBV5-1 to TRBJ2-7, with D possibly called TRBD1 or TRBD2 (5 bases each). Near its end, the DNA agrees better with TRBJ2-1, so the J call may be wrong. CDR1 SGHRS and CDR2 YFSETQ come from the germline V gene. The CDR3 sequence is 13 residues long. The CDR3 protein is CASSPEGLDEQFF. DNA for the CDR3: TGCGCCAGCAGCCCAGAGGGGCTCGATGAGCAGTTCTTC.

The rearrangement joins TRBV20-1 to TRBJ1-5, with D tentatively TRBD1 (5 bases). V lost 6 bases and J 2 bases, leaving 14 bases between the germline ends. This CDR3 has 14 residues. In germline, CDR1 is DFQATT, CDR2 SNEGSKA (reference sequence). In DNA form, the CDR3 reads TGCAGTGCCGGGGGGGGATTAGGCAATCAGCCCCAGCATTTT. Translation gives CSAGGGLGNQPQHF.

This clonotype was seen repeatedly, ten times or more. In nucleotides, the CDR3 is TGTGCCAGCAGCCAAGGGGTAAAAACAACGTCCTACTTC. Translating gives CASSQGVKTTSYF. This chain connects TRBV3-1 to TRBJ2-5; no firm D call. V gave up 1 base and J gave up 14 bases, with 17 bases separating them. Germline V lookup: CDR1 LGHDT, CDR2 YNNKEL (reference sequence). The CDR3 consists of 13 residues.

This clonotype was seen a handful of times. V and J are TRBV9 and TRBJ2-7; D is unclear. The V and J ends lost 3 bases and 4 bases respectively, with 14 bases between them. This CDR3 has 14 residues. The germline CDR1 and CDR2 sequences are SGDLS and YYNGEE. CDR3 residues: CASSAGPGTYEQYF. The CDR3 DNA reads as TGTGCCAGCAGCGCCGGGCCCGGAACTTACGAGCAGTACTTC.

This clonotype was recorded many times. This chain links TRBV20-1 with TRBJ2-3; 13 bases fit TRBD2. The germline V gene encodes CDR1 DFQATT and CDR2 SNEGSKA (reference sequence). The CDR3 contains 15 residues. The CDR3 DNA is TGCAGCGTCGCCCTAACGGGACTAGCGGGGGATACGCAGTATTTT. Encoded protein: CSVALTGLAGDTQYF.

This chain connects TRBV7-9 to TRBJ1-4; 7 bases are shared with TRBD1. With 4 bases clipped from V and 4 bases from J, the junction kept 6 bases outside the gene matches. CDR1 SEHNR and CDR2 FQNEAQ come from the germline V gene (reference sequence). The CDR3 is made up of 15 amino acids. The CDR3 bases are TGTGCCAGCAGCTCACGACAGGGCCTTAATGAAAAACTGTTTTTT. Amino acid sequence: CASSSRQGLNEKLFF.

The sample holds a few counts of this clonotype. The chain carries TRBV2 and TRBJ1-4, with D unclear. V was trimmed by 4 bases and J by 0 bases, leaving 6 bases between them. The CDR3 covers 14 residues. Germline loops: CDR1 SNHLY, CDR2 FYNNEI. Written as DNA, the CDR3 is TGTGCCAGCAGTGTGGACGCAACTAATGAAAAACTGTTTTTT. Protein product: CASSVDATNEKLFF.

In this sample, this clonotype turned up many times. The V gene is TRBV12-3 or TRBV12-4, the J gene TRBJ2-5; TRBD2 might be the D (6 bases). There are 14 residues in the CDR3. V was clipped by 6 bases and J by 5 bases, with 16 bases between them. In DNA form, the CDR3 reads TGTGCCAGCAGCCAGGACATTCGGGAGGAGACCCAGTACTTC. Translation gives CASSQDIREETQYF.

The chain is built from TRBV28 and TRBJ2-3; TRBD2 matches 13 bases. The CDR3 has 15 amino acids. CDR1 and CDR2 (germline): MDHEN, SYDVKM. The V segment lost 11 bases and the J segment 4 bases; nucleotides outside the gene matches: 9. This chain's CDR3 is CASGELAGGADTQYF. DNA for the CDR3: TGTGCCTCGGGGGAACTAGCGGGAGGGGCAGATACGCAGTATTTT.

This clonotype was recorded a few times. DNA for the CDR3: TGTGCCAGCAGTTCTAGTTTCGGAGAGACCCAGTACTTC. Translating gives CASSSSFGETQYF. This rearrangement joins TRBV28 to TRBJ2-5, with D unclear. V lost 4 bases, J lost 4 bases, and 10 bases lay in between. The CDR3 runs 13 residues. CDR1 and CDR2 from the germline V gene are MDHEN and SYDVKM. Full variable domain (remainder filled in from reference TRBV28 and TRBJ2-5): DVKVTQSSRYLVKRTGEKVFLECVQDMDHENMFWYRQDPGLGLRLIYFSYDVKMKEKGDIPEGYSVSREKKERFSLILESASTNQTSMYLCASSSSFGETQYFGPGTRLLVL.

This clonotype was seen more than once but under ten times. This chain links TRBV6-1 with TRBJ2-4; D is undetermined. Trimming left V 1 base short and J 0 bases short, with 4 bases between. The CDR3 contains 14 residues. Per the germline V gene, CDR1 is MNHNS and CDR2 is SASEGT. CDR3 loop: CASSEGIAKNIQYF. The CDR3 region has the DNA TGTGCCAGCAGTGAAGGTATAGCCAAAAACATTCAGTACTTC.

The CDR3 DNA follows: TGCGCCAGCAGCTCAGAGGTGGTAGGGGGGAAGACCCAGTACTTC. This translates into CASSSEVVGGKTQYF. The gene calls are TRBV5-1 and TRBJ2-5, with D perhaps being TRBD1 or TRBD2 (6 bases each). The germline CDR1 and CDR2 sequences are SGHRS and YFSETQ. The CDR3 is 15 residues long. Trimming cost V 3 bases and J 6 bases, with 18 bases left between them.

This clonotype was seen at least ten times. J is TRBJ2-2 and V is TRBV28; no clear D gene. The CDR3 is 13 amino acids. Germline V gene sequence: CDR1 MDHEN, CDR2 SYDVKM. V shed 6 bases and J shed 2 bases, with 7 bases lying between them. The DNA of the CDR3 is TGTGCCAGCAGATTTCAAAACACCGGGGAGCTGTTTTTT. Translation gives CASRFQNTGELFF. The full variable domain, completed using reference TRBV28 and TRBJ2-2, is DVKVTQSSRYLVKRTGEKVFLECVQDMDHENMFWYRQDPGLGLRLIYFSYDVKMKEKGDIPEGYSVSREKKERFSLILESASTNQTSMYLCASRFQNTGELFFGEGSRLTVL.